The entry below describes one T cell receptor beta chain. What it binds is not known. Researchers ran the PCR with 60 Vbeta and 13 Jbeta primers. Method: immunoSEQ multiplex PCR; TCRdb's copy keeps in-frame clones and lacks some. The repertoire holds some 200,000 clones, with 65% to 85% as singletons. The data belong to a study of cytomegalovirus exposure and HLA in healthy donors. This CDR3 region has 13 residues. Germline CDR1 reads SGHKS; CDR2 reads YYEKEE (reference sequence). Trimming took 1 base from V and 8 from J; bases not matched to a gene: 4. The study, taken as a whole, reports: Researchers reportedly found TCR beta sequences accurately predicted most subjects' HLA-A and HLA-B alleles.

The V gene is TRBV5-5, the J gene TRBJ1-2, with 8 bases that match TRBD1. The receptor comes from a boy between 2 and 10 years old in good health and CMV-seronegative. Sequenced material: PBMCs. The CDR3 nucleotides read TGTGCCAGCAGCTTGACAGGGGGATCAGGCTACACCTTC. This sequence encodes CASSLTGGSGYTF.